This TCR beta chain was observed in a study of blood T cell repertoires in COVID-19. The germline V gene has CDR1 SEHNR and CDR2 FQNEAQ (reference sequence). The CDR3 covers 15 residues. Between the trimmed V and J ends, which lost 4 bases and 0 bases, there was a span of 9 bases. TCRdb's copy holds only in-frame clones and misses some; the assay was immunoSEQ multiplex PCR. The sample records 90,000 to 100,000 clones, around 84% being singletons. The sample was peripheral blood. The source of this sequence is a man aged 60 to 75 with acute or convalescent COVID-19. This chain joins TRBV7-9 and TRBJ1-4; D is ambiguous. As DNA, the CDR3 is TGTGCCAGCAGCTCAGGCGACACAACTAATGAAAAACTGTTTTTT. As protein: CASSSGDTTNEKLFF.